A single sample gave rise to the 31 T cell receptor beta chains below, sequenced in a study of shared clonotypes between healthy human individuals. The method was immunoSEQ multiplex PCR; TCRdb's version includes in-frame clones alone and lacks a portion of them. This sample has 1.5 million to 2.5 million clones; less than 95% occur once, and the top ten carry less than 1.5%. CD45RO-negative, CCR7-positively selected cells formed the naive CD8 fraction, excluding terminally differentiated effector memory CD45RA+ cells. Sequencing was done on a sample of naive CD8+ T cells sorted from blood. The source of these receptors is a man younger than 35 in good health.

This chain links TRBV4-1 with TRBJ2-1; D is uncertain. CDR1 and CDR2 from the germline V gene are MGHRA and YSYEKL. This CDR3 spans 15 amino acids. V lost 4 bases and J lost 6, with 16 bases in between. The CDR3 spells CASSLLGSGFNEQFF. CDR3 nucleotides: TGCGCCAGCAGCCTCCTCGGCTCGGGCTTCAATGAGCAGTTCTTC.

The chain has TRBV2 and TRBJ2-3, with TRBD1 matching over 7 bases. This CDR3 has 15 residues. V lost 1 base to trimming and J lost 6 bases; unmatched junction nucleotides: 7. Germline V gives CDR1 SNHLY, CDR2 FYNNEI. CDR3 protein: CASSEGTGRVDTQYF. The CDR3 DNA sequence: TGTGCCAGCAGTGAAGGGACAGGAAGGGTGGATACGCAGTATTTT.

The chain uses TRBV6-4 and TRBJ2-5, with D uncertain. V was pared by 6 bases and J by 3 bases, with 2 bases between. The CDR3 extends over 10 amino acids. Germline V gene sequence: CDR1 MRHNA, CDR2 SNTAGT. In nucleotides, the CDR3 is TGTGCCAGCAGGGAAGAGACCCAGTACTTC. This translates into CASREETQYF.

This sequence joins TRBV7-8 and TRBJ1-1; no reliable D call. This CDR3 is built from 14 residues. CDR1 and CDR2 from the germline V gene are SGHVS and FQNEAQ. Trimming removed 5 bases at V and 5 bases at J, with 15 bases between. The CDR3 reads CASSQGWFITEAFF. DNA of the CDR3: TGTGCCAGCAGCCAAGGGTGGTTTATAACTGAAGCTTTCTTT.

The chain recombines TRBV27 with TRBJ2-1; D not certain. There are 14 residues in the CDR3. Trimming took 8 bases from V and 6 from J, leaving 17 bases between them. The V gene's germline CDR1 is MNHEY and CDR2 SMNVEV (reference sequence). The CDR3 bases are TGTGCCAGCTATACAGTGGCCCCCGGCAATGAGCAGTTCTTC. Its translation is CASYTVAPGNEQFF.

J is TRBJ1-2 and V is TRBV27; 7 positions match TRBD1. The CDR3 totals 13 residues. Germline assignment: CDR1 MNHEY and CDR2 SMNVEV (reference sequence). The V gene end was trimmed by 6 bases and the J gene end by 4 bases; junction bases not matched to a gene: 5. The DNA of the CDR3 is TGTGCCAGCAGCCAAGGGGGCAGCTATGGCTACACCTTC. Residues: CASSQGGSYGYTF.

Comments on this clone: In the same sample, other DNA sequences code for this CDR3. The chain couples TRBV27 to TRBJ2-2; D not resolved. The CDR3 extends over 14 amino acids. V was clipped by 4 bases and J by 2 bases, with 8 bases between them. CDR1 MNHEY and CDR2 SMNVEV come from the germline V gene (reference sequence). CDR3 sequence reads: CASSSSVNTGELFF. The CDR3 DNA is TGTGCCAGCAGTTCCTCCGTTAACACCGGGGAGCTGTTTTTT.

The chain recombines TRBV7-9 with TRBJ2-7; D might be TRBD1 (6 bases). The V end lost 4 bases, the J end lost 1 base, and 14 bases lay between the germline ends. The CDR3 runs to 15 residues. Germline CDR1 reads SEHNR; CDR2 reads FQNEAQ (reference sequence). CDR3 loop: CASSSTGYGSYEQYF. The CDR3 DNA reads TGTGCCAGCAGCTCTACAGGGTACGGGTCCTACGAGCAGTACTTC.

The V call is TRBV7-3, the J call TRBJ2-7, with 9 bases lining up with TRBD1. This CDR3 has 13 amino acids. V lost 3 bases to trimming and J lost 6 bases; unmatched junction nucleotides: 3. The germline CDR1 and CDR2 sequences are SGHTA and FQGTGA. CDR3 in DNA: TGTGCCAGCAGCTTGACAGGGGGGGCCGAGCAGTACTTC. It specifies CASSLTGGAEQYF. Full variable domain (remainder filled in from reference TRBV7-3 and TRBJ2-7): GAGVSQTPSNKVTEKGKYVELRCDPISGHTALYWYRQSLGQGPEFLIYFQGTGAADDSGLPNDRFFAVRPEGSVSTLKIQRTERGDSAVYLCASSLTGGAEQYFGPGTRLTVT.

This clone has just one count. The rearrangement links TRBV27 to TRBJ2-1, with unresolved D. This CDR3 spans 13 amino acids. The V gene lost 5 bases and the J gene lost 4 bases, with 9 bases spanning the gap. Germline-derived CDR1 and CDR2 are MNHEY and SMNVEV (reference sequence). The CDR3 bases are TGTGCCAGCAGTCAGACACATTACAATGAGCAGTTCTTC. Residues: CASSQTHYNEQFF.

The CDR3 loop is CASRALDGWSTDTQYF. CDR3 nucleotides: TGTGCCAGCAGGGCTCTAGACGGGTGGAGCACAGATACGCAGTATTTT. The V call is TRBV27, the J call TRBJ2-3; D gene unclear. In germline, CDR1 is MNHEY, CDR2 SMNVEV (reference sequence). This CDR3 is built from 16 residues. V shed 6 bases and J shed 0 bases, with 16 bases lying between them.

The chain has TRBV11-2 and TRBJ2-1, with 7 bases aligning to TRBD2. CDR1 is SGHAT and CDR2 is FQNNGV in the germline V gene. This CDR3 region has 13 residues. V was clipped by 3 bases and J by 5 bases; unmatched bases: 1. CDR3 in amino acids: CASSFGTNNEQFF. The CDR3 DNA sequence: TGTGCCAGCAGCTTTGGGACTAACAATGAGCAGTTCTTC.

This chain uses TRBV11-2 with TRBJ2-7; possibly TRBD2 for D (6 bases). Germline CDR1 and CDR2: SGHAT and FQNNGV. The V and J ends lost 5 bases and 2 bases respectively, with 10 bases between them. The CDR3 is 13 amino acids. The CDR3 DNA is TGTGCCAGCAGCGACGGGGAGGCCTACGAGCAGTACTTC. Translation gives CASSDGEAYEQYF.

This chain connects TRBV7-9 to TRBJ2-7; TRBD2 might be the D (6 bases). Per the germline V gene, CDR1 is SEHNR and CDR2 is FQNEAQ (reference sequence). Trimming stripped 2 bases from V and 5 bases from J, with 10 bases between. This CDR3 has 13 residues. CDR3 nucleotides: TGTGCCAGCAGCTTATCGGGGGAACACGAGCAGTACTTC. Its protein is CASSLSGEHEQYF.

The CDR3 coding sequence is TGTGCCAGCAGCTTACCCACAGATGGAAACACCATATATTTT. Its protein product is CASSLPTDGNTIYF. The chain is built from TRBV7-9 and TRBJ1-3; no firm D call. Between the trimmed V and J ends, which lost 2 bases and 3 bases, there was a span of 8 bases. The CDR3 is 14 amino acids. The germline V gene has CDR1 SEHNR and CDR2 FQNEAQ (reference sequence). Combining the CDR3 with reference TRBV7-9 and TRBJ1-3 gives the whole variable domain DTGVSQNPRHKITKRGQNVTFRCDPISEHNRLYWYRQTLGQGPEFLTYFQNEAQLEKSRLLSDRFSAERPKGSFSTLEIQRTEQGDSAMYLCASSLPTDGNTIYFGEGSWLTVV.

As regards this clone: The same CDR3 can be traced to other DNA sequences in this sample. The chain is built from TRBV5-4 and TRBJ2-7, with D maybe TRBD2 (6 bases). The germline V gene has CDR1 SGHNT and CDR2 YYREEE (reference sequence). V lost 4 bases and J 4 bases, leaving 12 bases between the germline ends. The length of the CDR3 is 13 residues. The CDR3 is CASSPGTLYEQYF. For the CDR3, the DNA is TGTGCCAGCAGCCCAGGGACTCTTTACGAGCAGTACTTC.

The chain is built from TRBV21-1 and TRBJ2-7; TRBD1 was called by the table and not checked on the DNA. TRBV21-1 has pseudogene status. This CDR3 is 20 amino acids long. CDR3: CASSKVGSGGRGQGTYEQYF. For the CDR3, the DNA is TGTGCCAGCAGCAAAGTTGGCAGCGGGGGACGGGGACAGGGGACCTACGAGCAGTACTTC.

On this clone: Other nucleotide sequences in the sample specify the same CDR3. The rearrangement links TRBV27 to TRBJ1-1; unclear D gene. The CDR3 contains 14 residues. V gave up 2 bases and J gave up 1 base, with 8 bases separating them. Germline V gene data show CDR1 as MNHEY and CDR2 as SMNVEV (reference sequence). This CDR3 reads CASSLSLGNTEAFF. The CDR3 coding sequence is TGTGCCAGCAGTTTAAGCCTCGGGAACACTGAAGCTTTCTTT.

The chain joins TRBV10-3 to TRBJ1-1; D perhaps matches TRBD1 (6 bases). Trimming cost V 3 bases and J 5 bases, with 16 bases left between them. The CDR3 sequence is 15 residues long. Germline V gene lookup returns CDR1 ENHRY and CDR2 SYGVKD. DNA of the CDR3: TGTGCCATCAGTGACTCTTCTGCTAGGGGGACTGAAGCTTTCTTT. Translating it yields CAISDSSARGTEAFF.

The chain employs TRBV27 and TRBJ2-1, with a possible D match to TRBD2 (6 bases). Germline CDR1 reads MNHEY; CDR2 reads SMNVEV (reference sequence). The CDR3 covers 14 residues. V gave up 2 bases and J gave up 4 bases, with 9 bases separating them. The CDR3 here is CASSLKGTYNEQFF. The CDR3 DNA is TGTGCCAGCAGTTTAAAAGGGACTTACAATGAGCAGTTCTTC.

The chain couples TRBV10-2 to TRBJ2-7; a weak D match, TRBD2 (6 bases). The germline V gene encodes CDR1 WSHSY and CDR2 SAAADI. The CDR3 runs to 13 residues. Between the trimmed V and J ends, which lost 3 bases and 6 bases, there was a span of 12 bases. CDR3: CASSETSSLEQYF. In DNA, the CDR3 is TGCGCCAGCAGTGAAACTAGCTCTCTCGAGCAGTACTTC.

The gene calls are TRBV27 and TRBJ2-7; D gene uncertain. The germline gives CDR1 MNHEY, CDR2 SMNVEV (reference sequence). Trimming pared 5 bases from V and 3 bases from J, leaving 14 bases between. There are 14 residues in the CDR3. CDR3 sequence (DNA): TGTGCCAGCAGTCCAACCGTGGAAGGCTACGAGCAGTACTTC. This codes for CASSPTVEGYEQYF.

Notes on this clone: This specimen includes other DNA sequences encoding the same CDR3. This sequence joins TRBV27 and TRBJ1-3; D ambiguous. Per germline, CDR1 MNHEY and CDR2 SMNVEV (reference sequence). The V end was cut by 0 bases, the J end by 0 bases, with 6 bases between. There are 15 residues in the CDR3. CDR3 loop: CASSLSRSSGNTIYF. As DNA, the CDR3 is TGTGCCAGCAGTTTATCACGCTCCTCTGGAAACACCATATATTTT.

This clone was picked up one time. V and J are TRBV11-2 and TRBJ2-5; 12 nucleotides align to TRBD2. Germline CDR1 SGHAT, CDR2 FQNNGV. Trimming removed 5 bases from V and 4 bases from J; junction bases left unmatched: 8. The CDR3 is 16 residues long. The CDR3 DNA reads TGTGCCAGCAGCAACCTAGCGGGGGGGCCTAGAGAGACCCAGTACTTC. It translates to CASSNLAGGPRETQYF.

A remark on this clone: Mismatch with germline at one junction end may stem from a read error. V usage is TRBV7-7 and J usage is TRBJ2-5; 9 nucleotides line up with TRBD2. This CDR3 spans 15 amino acids. Germline CDR1 is SSHAT and CDR2 is FNYEAQ (reference sequence). The CDR3 DNA follows: TGTGCTAGCAGCTTCGGACTAGCGTTCGGGGAGACCCAGTACTTC. This sequence encodes CASSFGLAFGETQYF. The full variable domain, completed using reference TRBV7-7 and TRBJ2-5, is GAGVSQSPRYKVTKRGQDVTLRCDPISSHATLYWYQQALGQGPEFLTYFNYEAQPDKSGLPSDRFSAERPEGSISTLTIQRTEQRDSAMYRCASSFGLAFGETQYFGPGTRLLVL.

As for this clone: Different DNA sequences within this sample yield the same CDR3. The V gene is TRBV2, the J gene TRBJ2-5, with D maybe TRBD2 (5 bases). Germline CDR1 reads SNHLY; CDR2 reads FYNNEI. The CDR3 is 12 amino acids. V lost 3 bases to trimming and J lost 5 bases, with 7 bases between them. CDR3 bases: TGTGCCAGCAGTGACAGAGGGGAGACCCAGTACTTC. This sequence encodes CASSDRGETQYF.

J is TRBJ2-3 and V is TRBV9, with a possible D match to TRBD2 (6 bases). This CDR3 comprises 16 residues. Germline CDR1 reads SGDLS; CDR2 reads YYNGEE. V lost 0 bases, J lost 2 bases, and 13 bases lay in between. CDR3 residues: CASSVANGSPTDTQYF. In DNA, the CDR3 is TGTGCCAGCAGCGTAGCAAACGGGAGCCCCACAGATACGCAGTATTTT.

The chain links TRBV6-6 to TRBJ2-5, with D uncertain. TRBJ2-7 explains the end of the DNA better; the J call may be wrong. CDR1 and CDR2 (germline): MNHNY, SVGAGI (reference sequence). The CDR3 consists of 12 residues. CDR3 region: CASSYPLDEQYF. The CDR3 DNA follows: TGTGCCAGCAGTTACCCTTTAGACGAGCAGTACTTC.

The gene calls are TRBV6-1 and TRBJ2-5; D is unresolved. The germline V gene has CDR1 MNHNS and CDR2 SASEGT. The CDR3 runs 15 residues. Trimming stripped 6 bases from V and 1 base from J, with 15 bases between. CDR3 coding DNA: TGTGCCAGCAGCCTCTCAAGACATGGCCAAGAGACCCAGTACTTC. Encoded protein: CASSLSRHGQETQYF.

This chain uses TRBV7-2 with TRBJ2-7, with a tentative D call TRBD1 (6 bases). V lost 3 bases and J 7 bases, leaving 22 bases between the germline ends. Germline assignment: CDR1 SGHTA and CDR2 FQGNSA. This CDR3 spans 16 amino acids. The CDR3 DNA follows: TGTGCCAGCAGCTTGGGTGGTATTGGGGGCCCGGGGGAGCAGTACTTC. Translation gives CASSLGGIGGPGEQYF.

This clone came up once. V usage is TRBV13 and J usage is TRBJ1-1, with D perhaps matching TRBD1 (5 bases). The ends were cut back, 5 bases at V and 10 bases at J, with 14 bases in the middle. The CDR3 contains 12 residues. Germline V CDR1 and CDR2: PRHDT, FYEKMQ (reference sequence). In nucleotides, the CDR3 is TGTGCCAGCAGCCGAGACGGGGGTGCAGCTTTCTTT. Translation: CASSRDGGAAFF.